This entry lists 9 T cell receptor beta chains sequenced from one sample in a study of T cell responses to AZD1222 COVID-19 vaccine. TCRdb's table, derived via immunoSEQ multiplex PCR, lists solely in-frame clones and lacks some. The sample shows about 120,000 clones, more than 85% of them seen only once. Material: peripheral blood, obtained 28 days after the second AZD1222 dose. These TCRs come from an adult who received the AZD1222 COVID-19 vaccine.

The V and J genes are TRBV6-1 and TRBJ1-5; unclear D gene. CDR1 and CDR2 (germline): MNHNS, SASEGT. Trimming took 3 bases from V and 2 from J, leaving 11 bases between them. This CDR3 contains 15 residues. In DNA form, the CDR3 reads TGTGCCAGCAGTGACCCGAATACGGGCAATCAGCCCCAGCATTTT. The encoded protein is CASSDPNTGNQPQHF.

This clone was seen just once. The V call is TRBV7-2, the J call TRBJ1-3; D is perhaps TRBD1 (5 bases). V lost 1 base to trimming and J lost 3 bases, with 13 bases between them. The CDR3 consists of 16 residues. Germline CDR1 reads SGHTA; CDR2 reads FQGNSA. In DNA form, the CDR3 reads TGTGCCAGCAGCTTAGGTGGAGAAGGGGTTGGAAACACCATATATTTT. Amino acid sequence: CASSLGGEGVGNTIYF.

V and J are TRBV27 and TRBJ2-7, with 10 bases fitting TRBD1. The CDR3 is 14 amino acids. Germline CDR1 is MNHEY and CDR2 is SMNVEV (reference sequence). After removal of 5 bases from V and 3 bases from J, the junction contained 4 bases not matched to a gene. DNA for the CDR3: TGTGCCAGCAGTCACCGGACAGGGGGCTACGAGCAGTACTTC. It encodes CASSHRTGGYEQYF.

This sequence joins TRBV6-5 and TRBJ1-1; D may be TRBD1 (6 bases). The CDR3 has 12 residues. The germline gives CDR1 MNHEY, CDR2 SVGAGI. Trimming removed 5 bases at V and 3 bases at J, with 7 bases between. CDR3 DNA: TGTGCCAGCAGTAAGGGGGACACTGAAGCTTTCTTT. Protein sequence: CASSKGDTEAFF.

The chain links TRBV6-2 or TRBV6-3 to TRBJ2-5; D may correspond to TRBD1 or TRBD2 (5 bases each). Germline CDR1 and CDR2: MNHEY and SVGEGT. V was cut by 6 bases and J by 7 bases, with 18 bases left in between. This CDR3 region has 14 residues. CDR3 nucleotide sequence: TGTGCCAGCAGCAGTATCGGGGCCGTGGGGACCCAGTACTTC. Its translation: CASSSIGAVGTQYF.

This chain uses TRBV2 with TRBJ2-1, with 11 nucleotides matching TRBD2. The CDR3 consists of 15 residues. From germline, CDR1 is SNHLY and CDR2 FYNNEI. J was trimmed by 9 bases and V by 6 bases; bases with no gene match: 10. CDR3 bases: TGTGCCAGCAGGGATCTAGCGGGGGGAGGTATTGAGCAGTTCTTC. Amino acids: CASRDLAGGGIEQFF.

This chain links TRBV7-6 with TRBJ1-3, with D perhaps TRBD1 (5 bases). Germline values: CDR1 SGHVS, CDR2 FNYEAQ. The germline V and J ends were trimmed by 0 bases and 0 bases, with 15 bases remaining between them. CDR3 size: 18 residues. This chain's CDR3 is CASSLAPFTGYSGNTIYF. For the CDR3, the DNA is TGTGCCAGCAGCTTAGCCCCCTTTACAGGTTACTCTGGAAACACCATATATTTT.

This chain connects TRBV6-4 to TRBJ1-1, with a weak D call TRBD1 (6 bases). Per germline, CDR1 MRHNA and CDR2 SNTAGT. The CDR3 runs to 12 residues. The V and J ends lost 11 bases and 0 bases respectively, with 10 bases between them. CDR3: CARAGVNTEAFF. CDR3 coding DNA: TGTGCCCGCGCAGGGGTGAACACTGAAGCTTTCTTT.

This clone has only one observation. The chain employs TRBV9 and TRBJ2-3; D may be TRBD2 (6 bases). CDR3 length: 15 residues. Germline-derived CDR1 and CDR2 are SGDLS and YYNGEE. The ends were cut back, 0 bases at V and 1 base at J, with 9 bases in the middle. The CDR3 DNA reads as TGTGCCAGCAGCGTAGGGACTATCCGCACAGATACGCAGTATTTT. Translation: CASSVGTIRTDTQYF.